These 14 T cell receptor beta chains originate from one sample sequenced in a study of CD8 T cells in Susac syndrome. Reverse transcription of roughly 0.5 to 1 ug RNA used random hexamers. TCRdb re-called the immunoSEQ multiplex PCR reads through MiXCR, storing one row per CDR3 protein. The sample has around 130,000 distinct CDR3 sequences; roughly 95% are singletons. Sequenced: CD4+ T cells from PBMCs. These TCRs come from a human donor with Susac syndrome.

The chain carries TRBV15 and TRBJ2-1; no clear D gene. This CDR3 is 14 amino acids long. V lost 2 bases and J lost 8, with 13 bases in between. Per the germline V gene, CDR1 is LNHNV and CDR2 is YYDKDF (reference sequence). CDR3 nucleotide sequence: TGTGCCACCAGCAGACCCGCGTTGGGCTATGAGCAGTTCTTC. Protein: CATSRPALGYEQFF.

This chain joins TRBV12-3 or TRBV12-4 and TRBJ1-2; TRBD1 aligns across 12 bases. After removal of 10 bases from V and 6 bases from J, the junction contained 12 bases not matched to a gene. The CDR3 is made up of 15 amino acids. The CDR3 spells CATSPAGTGGDGYTF. In DNA form, the CDR3 reads TGTGCCACCTCCCCCGCCGGGACAGGGGGCGATGGCTACACCTTC.

The chain has TRBV5-6 and TRBJ1-1; tentative D call: TRBD1 (5 bases). The CDR3 has 14 residues. Germline assignment: CDR1 SGHDT and CDR2 YYEEEE. Between the trimmed V and J ends, which lost 2 bases and 11 bases, there was a span of 19 bases. CDR3 nucleotides: TGTGCCAGCAGCTTCCCACCTCCGGGGGTCGAGGCTTTCTTT. Protein: CASSFPPPGVEAFF. The entire variable domain, with the rest obtained from reference TRBV5-6 and TRBJ1-1, is as follows: DAGVTQSPTHLIKTRGQQVTLRCSPKSGHDTVSWYQQALGQGPQFIFQYYEEEERQRGNFPDRFSGHQFPNYSSELNVNALLLGDSALYLCASSFPPPGVEAFFGQGTRLTVV.

Only a few counts were recorded for this clonotype. The chain has TRBV30 and TRBJ2-7; D is unclear. Germline V gene data show CDR1 as GTSNPN and CDR2 as SVGIG (reference sequence). The ends were cut back, 0 bases at V and 3 bases at J, with 9 bases in the middle. This CDR3 region has 13 residues. The CDR3 DNA follows: TGTGCCTGGAGTGTATCCCGTTTCTACGAGCAGTACTTC. Protein: CAWSVSRFYEQYF.

V gene TRBV6-2 or TRBV6-3 combines with J gene TRBJ2-1; D might be TRBD2 (5 bases). This CDR3 has 14 residues. Germline CDR1 reads MNHEY; CDR2 reads SVGEGT. The ends were cut back, 10 bases at V and 0 bases at J, with 13 bases in the middle. The CDR3 nucleotides read TGTGCCACCCAAAGCGGTTTCTCCTACAATGAGCAGTTCTTC. Amino acid sequence: CATQSGFSYNEQFF.

The rearrangement uses TRBV6-1 and TRBJ1-5; no clear D. The CDR3 length is 14 residues. Trimming removed 6 bases at V and 6 bases at J, with 15 bases between. Germline V gives CDR1 MNHNS, CDR2 SASEGT. The CDR3: CASRMTGRGQPQHF. The CDR3 bases are TGTGCCAGCAGGATGACCGGGCGGGGTCAGCCCCAGCATTTT.

This sequence joins TRBV5-1 and TRBJ2-3; 10 nucleotides match TRBD2. This CDR3 region has 14 residues. With 3 bases clipped from V and 10 bases from J, the junction kept 8 bases outside the gene matches. Germline assignment: CDR1 SGHRS and CDR2 YFSETQ. CDR3 protein: CASSSTSGRSAQYF. The DNA for the CDR3 is TGCGCCAGCAGCTCGACTAGCGGGCGTTCGGCGCAGTATTTT. The full variable domain, rest sourced from reference TRBV5-1 and TRBJ2-3, is KAGVTQTPRYLIKTRGQQVTLSCSPISGHRSVSWYQQTPGQGLQFLFEYFSETQRNKGNFPGRFSGRQFSNSRSEMNVSTLELGDSALYLCASSSTSGRSAQYFGPGTRLTVL.

V usage is TRBV20-1 and J usage is TRBJ2-3; 9 nucleotides line up with TRBD1. The ends lost 5 bases at V and 4 bases at J; junction bases unmatched: 7. Germline loops: CDR1 DFQATT, CDR2 SNEGSKA (reference sequence). The CDR3 covers 14 residues. CDR3 region: CSAPGQGFSDTQYF. In DNA form, the CDR3 reads TGCAGTGCTCCAGGACAGGGGTTCTCAGATACGCAGTATTTT.

The gene calls are TRBV30 and TRBJ2-5, with a possible D match to TRBD2 (5 bases). Germline V gene data show CDR1 as GTSNPN and CDR2 as SVGIG (reference sequence). The CDR3 is 12 residues long. V lost 1 base, J lost 3 bases, and 6 bases lay in between. As DNA, the CDR3 is TGTGCCTGGAGTGCGGGGAAAGAGACCCAGTACTTC. Amino acids: CAWSAGKETQYF. Based on the CDR3 plus reference TRBV30 and TRBJ2-5, the full variable domain is SQTIHQWPATLVQPVGSPLSLECTVEGTSNPNLYWYRQAAGRGLQLLFYSVGIGQISSEVPQNLSASRPQDRQFILSSKKLLLSDSGFYLCAWSAGKETQYFGPGTRLLVL.

The chain couples TRBV5-6 to TRBJ2-7; D gene ambiguous. This CDR3 comprises 15 residues. V was trimmed by 4 bases and J by 4 bases, leaving 18 bases between them. Germline V gene lookup returns CDR1 SGHDT and CDR2 YYEEEE. CDR3: CASSPGWLPPYEQYF. The CDR3 DNA sequence: TGTGCCAGCAGCCCCGGCTGGCTTCCGCCTTACGAGCAGTACTTC.

This clonotype was picked up one time. The CDR3, as DNA: TGTGCCAGCAGTCCACAGGCCGGGGGTGCGGGACAGCCCCAGCATTTT. It specifies CASSPQAGGAGQPQHF. This chain links TRBV28 with TRBJ1-5; possibly TRBD1 for D (5 bases). Trimming took off 5 bases at V and 7 bases at J, with 21 bases between the two ends. The CDR3 extends over 16 amino acids. Germline values: CDR1 MDHEN, CDR2 SYDVKM.

This clonotype was seen a single time. This sequence joins TRBV4-2 and TRBJ1-2; possible D gene TRBD1, 5 bases. V shed 0 bases and J shed 4 bases, with 9 bases lying between them. This CDR3 has 14 residues. Germline V CDR1 and CDR2: LGHNA, YNFKEQ. CDR3 in amino acids: CASSQETGLYGYTF. The CDR3 nucleotides are TGTGCCAGCAGCCAAGAAACAGGCCTCTATGGCTACACCTTC.

The chain is built from TRBV30 and TRBJ2-1; 10 nucleotides match TRBD2. The V and J ends lost 0 bases and 6 bases, in that order; junction bases with no gene match: 8. The germline V gene encodes CDR1 GTSNPN and CDR2 SVGIG (reference sequence). The length of the CDR3 is 16 residues. In nucleotides, the CDR3 is TGTGCCTGGAGTGTACTTCAGCGGGAGGGCCGCAATGAGCAGTTCTTC. Its translation is CAWSVLQREGRNEQFF. Variable domain in full (rest from reference TRBV30 and TRBJ2-1): SQTIHQWPATLVQPVGSPLSLECTVEGTSNPNLYWYRQAAGRGLQLLFYSVGIGQISSEVPQNLSASRPQDRQFILSSKKLLLSDSGFYLCAWSVLQREGRNEQFFGPGTRLTVL.

V gene TRBV3-1 combines with J gene TRBJ2-3, with no clear D. Trimming pared 2 bases from V and 5 bases from J, leaving 11 bases between. The CDR3 loop spans 14 amino acids. Germline-derived CDR1 and CDR2 are LGHDT and YNNKEL (reference sequence). CDR3 in DNA: TGTGCCAGCAGCCAAAGTCCGAGGATAGATACGCAGTATTTT. Translated, it gives CASSQSPRIDTQYF.